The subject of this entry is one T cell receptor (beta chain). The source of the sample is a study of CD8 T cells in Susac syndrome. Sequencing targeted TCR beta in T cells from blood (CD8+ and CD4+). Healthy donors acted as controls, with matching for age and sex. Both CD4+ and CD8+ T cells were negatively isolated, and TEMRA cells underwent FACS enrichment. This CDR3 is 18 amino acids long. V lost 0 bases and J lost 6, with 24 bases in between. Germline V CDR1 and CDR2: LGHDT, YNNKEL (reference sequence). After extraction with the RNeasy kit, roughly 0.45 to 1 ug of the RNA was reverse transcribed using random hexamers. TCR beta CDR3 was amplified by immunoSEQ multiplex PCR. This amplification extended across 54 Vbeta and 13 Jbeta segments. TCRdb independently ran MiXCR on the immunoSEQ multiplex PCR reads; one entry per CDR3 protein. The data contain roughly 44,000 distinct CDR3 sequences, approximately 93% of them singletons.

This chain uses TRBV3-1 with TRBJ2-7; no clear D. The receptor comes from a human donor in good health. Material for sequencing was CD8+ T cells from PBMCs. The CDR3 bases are TGTGCCAGCAGCCAAGACTTTAATCTTCGGCTAGTGAGTCGCGAGCAGTACTTC. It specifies CASSQDFNLRLVSREQYF.